This T cell receptor (beta chain) derives from a study of blood T cell repertoires in COVID-19. Study-wide context: Material from acute and convalescent COVID-19 was sourced from the United States, Italy and Spain. The cDNA or gDNA used as material had been derived from T cells, B-cell-depleted T cells, or PBMCs.

V shed 4 bases and J shed 2 bases, with 8 bases lying between them. The length of the CDR3 is 12 residues. Germline assignment: CDR1 SQVTM and CDR2 ANQGSEA. Per the original data handling: Estimated nucleated cell counts came from reference gene primer amplification. Clones were sequenced by immunoSEQ multiplex PCR, and TCRdb holds only the in-frame ones, with some missing. V and J calls and clone size are given by that table; D and trimming were obtained from the DNA. Here the sample spans some 70,000 clones, 91% being singletons. This sequence was found in a human donor with active COVID-19. The donor label of this sample is uncertain. V is TRBV29-1 and J is TRBJ2-5; a weak D match, TRBD1 (5 bases). What was sequenced was peripheral blood. CDR3 DNA sequence: TGCAGCGTTGCAAGGGGTCAAGAGACCCAGTACTTC. It encodes CSVARGQETQYF.